This T cell receptor (beta chain) was identified during a study of identical twins. This clonotype was seen once. Antigen unknown. TCRdb reprocessed the 5' RACE reads via MiXCR and lists one record per CDR3 protein. Altogether around 1.7 million distinct CDR3 sequences are present, around a third being singletons, with the ten largest covering about 0.27%. Overall study results and limits: Out-of-frame alpha sequences shared between twins exhibited an excess of low generation probability.

The CDR3 has 16 residues. Germline CDR1 is SGHAT and CDR2 is FQNNGV. Trimming pared 5 bases from V and 4 bases from J, leaving 18 bases between. The clonotype originates from a newborn girl in good health. Specimen: cord blood. The rearrangement uses TRBV11-2 and TRBJ2-1; D is ambiguous. The CDR3 nucleotides are TGTGCCAGCAGCCCCTTCCTACTAATGGGATACAATGAGCAGTTCTTC. Its translation: CASSPFLLMGYNEQFF.